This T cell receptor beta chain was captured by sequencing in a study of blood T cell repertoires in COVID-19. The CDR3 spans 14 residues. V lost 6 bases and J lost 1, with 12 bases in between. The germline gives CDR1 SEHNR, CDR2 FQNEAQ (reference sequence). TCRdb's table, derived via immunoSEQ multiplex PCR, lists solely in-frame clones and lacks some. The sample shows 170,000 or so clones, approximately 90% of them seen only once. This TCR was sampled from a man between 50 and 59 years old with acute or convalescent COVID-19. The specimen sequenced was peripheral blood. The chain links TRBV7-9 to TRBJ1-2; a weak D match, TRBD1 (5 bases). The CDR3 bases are TGTGCCAGCAGTCCGCCGGGGGTTAACTATGGCTACACCTTC. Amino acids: CASSPPGVNYGYTF.